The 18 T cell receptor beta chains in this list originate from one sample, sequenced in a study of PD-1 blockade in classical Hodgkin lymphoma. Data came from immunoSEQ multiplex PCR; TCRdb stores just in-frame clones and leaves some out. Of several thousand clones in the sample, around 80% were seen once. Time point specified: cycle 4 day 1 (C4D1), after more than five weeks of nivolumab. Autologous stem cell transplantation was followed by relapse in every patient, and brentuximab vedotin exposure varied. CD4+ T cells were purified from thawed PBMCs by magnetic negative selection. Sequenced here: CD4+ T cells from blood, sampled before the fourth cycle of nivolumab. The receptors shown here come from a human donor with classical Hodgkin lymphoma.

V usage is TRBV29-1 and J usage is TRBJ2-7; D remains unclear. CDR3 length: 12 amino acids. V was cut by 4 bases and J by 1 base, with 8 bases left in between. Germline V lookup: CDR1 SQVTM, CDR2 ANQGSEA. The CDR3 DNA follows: TGCAGCGTTGGTTACGGATCCTACGAGCAGTACTTC. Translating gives CSVGYGSYEQYF.

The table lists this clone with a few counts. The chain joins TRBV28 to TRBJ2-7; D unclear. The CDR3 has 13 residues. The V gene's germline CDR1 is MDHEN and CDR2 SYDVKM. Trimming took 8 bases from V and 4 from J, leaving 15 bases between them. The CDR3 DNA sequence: TGTGCCAGCGCCCCTTCCGGAACTTACGAGCAGTACTTC. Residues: CASAPSGTYEQYF.

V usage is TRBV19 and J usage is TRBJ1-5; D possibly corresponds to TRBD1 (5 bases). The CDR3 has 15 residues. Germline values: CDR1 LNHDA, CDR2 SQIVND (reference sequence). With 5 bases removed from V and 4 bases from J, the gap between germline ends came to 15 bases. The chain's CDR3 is CASSPSGRNNQPQHF. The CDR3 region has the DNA TGTGCCAGTAGTCCGTCGGGACGGAATAATCAGCCCCAGCATTTT. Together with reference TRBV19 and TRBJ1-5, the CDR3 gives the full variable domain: DGGITQSPKYLFRKEGQNVTLSCEQNLNHDAMYWYRQDPGQGLRLIYYSQIVNDFQKGDIAEGYSVSREKKESFPLTVTSAQKNPTAFYLCASSPSGRNNQPQHFGDGTRLSIL.

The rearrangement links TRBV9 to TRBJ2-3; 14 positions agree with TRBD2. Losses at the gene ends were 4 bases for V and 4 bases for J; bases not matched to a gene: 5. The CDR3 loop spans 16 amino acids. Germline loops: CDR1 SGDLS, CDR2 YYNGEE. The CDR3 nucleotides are TGTGCCAGCAGCTTACGACTAGCGGGGGGGCCAGATACGCAGTATTTT. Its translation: CASSLRLAGGPDTQYF.

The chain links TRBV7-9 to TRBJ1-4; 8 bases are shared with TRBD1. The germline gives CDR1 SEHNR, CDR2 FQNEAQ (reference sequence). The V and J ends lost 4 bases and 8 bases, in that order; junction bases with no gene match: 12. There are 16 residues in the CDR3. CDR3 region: CASSSDRAGVGEKLFF. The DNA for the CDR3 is TGTGCCAGCAGCTCGGACAGGGCTGGGGTTGGGGAAAAACTGTTTTTT.

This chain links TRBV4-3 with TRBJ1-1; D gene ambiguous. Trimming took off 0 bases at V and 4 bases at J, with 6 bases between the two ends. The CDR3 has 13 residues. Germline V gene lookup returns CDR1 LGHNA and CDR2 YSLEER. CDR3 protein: CASSQDPGTEAFF. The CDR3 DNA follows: TGCGCCAGCAGCCAAGATCCAGGCACTGAAGCTTTCTTT.

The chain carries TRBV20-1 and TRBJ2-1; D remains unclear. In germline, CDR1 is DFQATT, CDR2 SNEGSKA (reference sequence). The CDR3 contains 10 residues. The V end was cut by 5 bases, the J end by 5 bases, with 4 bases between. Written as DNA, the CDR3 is TGCAGTGCTCTTGACAATGAGCAGTTCTTC. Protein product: CSALDNEQFF.

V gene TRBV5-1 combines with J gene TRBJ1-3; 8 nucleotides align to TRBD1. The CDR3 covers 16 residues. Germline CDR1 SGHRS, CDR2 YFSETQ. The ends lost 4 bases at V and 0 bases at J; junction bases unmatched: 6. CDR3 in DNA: TGCGCCAGCAGCGAGACAGGGGCGTCCTCTGGAAACACCATATATTTT. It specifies CASSETGASSGNTIYF.

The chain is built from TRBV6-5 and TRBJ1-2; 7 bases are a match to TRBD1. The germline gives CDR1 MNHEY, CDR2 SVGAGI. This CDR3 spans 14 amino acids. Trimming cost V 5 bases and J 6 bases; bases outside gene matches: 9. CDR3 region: CASSLTGMADGYTF. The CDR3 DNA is TGTGCCAGCAGTCTGACAGGGATGGCTGATGGCTACACCTTC.

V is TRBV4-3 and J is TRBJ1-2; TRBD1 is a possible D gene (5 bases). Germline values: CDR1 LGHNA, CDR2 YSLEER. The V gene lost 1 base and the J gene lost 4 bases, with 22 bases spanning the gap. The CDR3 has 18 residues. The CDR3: CASSQAWGGSPRPYGYTF. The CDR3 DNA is TGCGCCAGCAGCCAAGCCTGGGGGGGTTCACCCCGGCCCTATGGCTACACCTTC.

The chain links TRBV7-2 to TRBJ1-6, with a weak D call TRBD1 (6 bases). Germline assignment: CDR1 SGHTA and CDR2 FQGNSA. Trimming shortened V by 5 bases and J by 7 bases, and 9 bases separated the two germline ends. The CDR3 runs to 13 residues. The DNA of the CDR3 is TGTGCCAGCAGCCGACAGGAGAATTCACCCCTCCACTTT. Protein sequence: CASSRQENSPLHF.

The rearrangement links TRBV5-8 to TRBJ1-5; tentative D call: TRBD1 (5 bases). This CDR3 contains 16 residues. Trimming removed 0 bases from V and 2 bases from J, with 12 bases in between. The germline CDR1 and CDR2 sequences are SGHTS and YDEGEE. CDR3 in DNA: TGTGCCAGCAGCTTGGGAGTGGACATGGGCAATCAGCCCCAGCATTTT. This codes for CASSLGVDMGNQPQHF.

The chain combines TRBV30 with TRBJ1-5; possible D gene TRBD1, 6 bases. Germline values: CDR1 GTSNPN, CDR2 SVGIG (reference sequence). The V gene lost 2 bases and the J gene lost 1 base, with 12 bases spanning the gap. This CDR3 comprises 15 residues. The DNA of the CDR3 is TGTGCCTGGAGTAGGGGGGGAAGGAGCAATCAGCCCCAGCATTTT. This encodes CAWSRGGRSNQPQHF.

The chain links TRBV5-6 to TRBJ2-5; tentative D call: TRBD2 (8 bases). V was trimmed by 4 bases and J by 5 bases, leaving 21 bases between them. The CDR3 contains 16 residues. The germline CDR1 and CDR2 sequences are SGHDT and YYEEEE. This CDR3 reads CASSQPGRGLWETQYF. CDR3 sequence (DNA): TGTGCCAGCAGCCAACCCGGGAGGGGGCTGTGGGAGACCCAGTACTTC. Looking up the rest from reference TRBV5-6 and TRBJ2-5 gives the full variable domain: DAGVTQSPTHLIKTRGQQVTLRCSPKSGHDTVSWYQQALGQGPQFIFQYYEEEERQRGNFPDRFSGHQFPNYSSELNVNALLLGDSALYLCASSQPGRGLWETQYFGPGTRLLVL.

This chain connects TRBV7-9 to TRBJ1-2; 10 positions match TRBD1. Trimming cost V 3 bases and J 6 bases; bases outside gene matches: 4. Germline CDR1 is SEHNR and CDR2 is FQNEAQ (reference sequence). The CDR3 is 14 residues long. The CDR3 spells CASSFADRGHGYTF. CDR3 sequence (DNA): TGTGCCAGCAGCTTTGCCGACAGGGGGCATGGCTACACCTTC.

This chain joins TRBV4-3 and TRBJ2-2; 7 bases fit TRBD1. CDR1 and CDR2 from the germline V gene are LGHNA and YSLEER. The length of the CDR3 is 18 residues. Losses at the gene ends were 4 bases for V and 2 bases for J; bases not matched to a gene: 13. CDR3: CASSRDLHRGSNTGELFF. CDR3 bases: TGCGCCAGCAGCCGAGACCTTCACAGGGGATCCAACACCGGGGAGCTGTTTTTT.

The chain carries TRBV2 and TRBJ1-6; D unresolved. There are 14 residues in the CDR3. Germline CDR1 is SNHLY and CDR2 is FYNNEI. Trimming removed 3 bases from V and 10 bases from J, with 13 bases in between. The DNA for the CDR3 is TGTGCCAGCAGTGATAGTGAGGCCAGCTCACCCCTCCACTTT. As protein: CASSDSEASSPLHF.

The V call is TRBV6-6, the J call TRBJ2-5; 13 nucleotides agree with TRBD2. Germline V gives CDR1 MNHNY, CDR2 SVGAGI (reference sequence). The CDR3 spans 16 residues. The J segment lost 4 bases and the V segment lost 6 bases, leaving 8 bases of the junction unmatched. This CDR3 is CASRKTSGGYGETQYF. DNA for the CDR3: TGTGCCAGCAGAAAGACTAGCGGGGGGTATGGAGAGACCCAGTACTTC.